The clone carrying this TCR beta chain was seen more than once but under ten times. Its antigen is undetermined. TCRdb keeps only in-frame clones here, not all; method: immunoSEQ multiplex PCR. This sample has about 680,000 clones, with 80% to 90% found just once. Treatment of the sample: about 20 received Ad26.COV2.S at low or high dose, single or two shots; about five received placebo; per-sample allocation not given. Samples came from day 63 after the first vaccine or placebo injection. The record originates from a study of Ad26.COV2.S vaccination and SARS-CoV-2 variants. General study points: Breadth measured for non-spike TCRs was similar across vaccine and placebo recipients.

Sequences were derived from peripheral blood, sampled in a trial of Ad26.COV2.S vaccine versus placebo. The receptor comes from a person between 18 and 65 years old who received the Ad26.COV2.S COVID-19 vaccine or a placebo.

In DNA, the CDR3 is TGCGCCAGCAGCTGGGGGACAGGCGGGAACACTGAAGCTTTCTTT. This encodes CASSWGTGGNTEAFF. The chain has TRBV5-1 and TRBJ1-1, with TRBD1 identical over 8 bases. CDR1 and CDR2 from the germline V gene are SGHRS and YFSETQ. This CDR3 region has 15 residues. V lost 3 bases, J lost 1 base, and 5 bases stayed unmatched.